The entry that follows covers one T cell receptor beta chain sequence. No antigen is known for it. No base qualities exist here, and no much larger clone lies one base off it. The data derive from a study of cytomegalovirus exposure and HLA in healthy donors listed by TCRdb under 2017. About the study as a whole: An earlier analysis of some 600 of the donors reported approximately 260 Gb of sequence data and around 110 million unique TCR beta sequences obtained from about 179 million T cells. Approximately 300 gigabases of sequencing data and tens of millions of unique TCR sequences made up an early release that covered under 750 HLA-typed donors. Of the roughly 400 genotyped donors, 81% were placed in the genetic ancestry cluster associated with self-reported Caucasian donors. The study was designed to test whether signatures of past pathogen exposure could be identified by cataloging public T cell receptors. The study used immunosequencing to profile the T cell repertoires of around 600 subjects and linked those repertoires to cytomegalovirus serostatus. A separate validation cohort of over a hundred different subjects was used in addition to the approximately 640-subject first cohort. The study combined high-throughput TCR immunosequencing, statistical association of individual TCRs with disease status, and machine learning to predict cytomegalovirus infection status. To study patterns of TCR occurrence, a later analysis re-analyzed previously published TCR beta repertoires from 700 or so donors and added high-resolution HLA genotyping. Rather than using new phenotypic data, the later analysis identified candidate immune exposures from TCR beta sequences and from how often those sequences occurred across donors. An earlier analysis of approximately 500 of the donors applied high-throughput TCR beta sequencing to assess whether each TCR beta V gene segment acted as functional or pseudogenic. Donor age, sex, ethnicity and CMV serostatus were compiled alongside the repertoire data. A later genetic analysis took genome-wide SNP genotypes for about 65% of the 666 donors and used that subset as a discovery cohort. All discovery cohort repertoires had been generated using a single sequencing platform. Both class I and class II loci were covered by HLA typing, at four-digit resolution. The number of donors typed differed by locus, with roughly 629-640 for A, B, C, DRB1 and DQB1, roughly 550 for DQA1, about 610 for DPA1, and about 450 for DPB1. Because of strong linkage in the cohort, five DR-DQ haplotypes were treated as single units for association and clustering. Across some 400 genotyped donors of the cohort, an average of about 240,000 unique TCR beta nucleotide sequences per donor were sequenced, and about a sixth of those sequences were non-productive. Study-wide findings and limitations: According to a later analysis, TCR association rates differed among HLA loci, with DRB1 alleles showing the most associated TCRs and HLA-C alleles showing the fewest. According to a later genetic analysis, donors in an Asian-associated ancestry cluster had fewer N-insertions in productive TCRs than the approximately 700-donor mean. In an earlier analysis of 587 of the donors, most TCR beta V segments appeared in productive rearrangements about 87% or about 30% of the time, broadly matching IMGT annotations. The classifier was reported to diagnose cytomegalovirus status with high specificity and sensitivity in both the original cohort and the validation cohort. Several of the top co-occurrence clusters appeared to be linked to parvovirus B19, influenza, CMV and Epstein-Barr virus, according to a later analysis. Correlated functional status among segregating V segments might reflect linkage disequilibrium, but an unknown experimental factor could not be ruled out. Some IMGT-functional V segments, including TRBV6-2 and TRBV6-3, could not be told apart with the 87-base-pair reads, so those segments were excluded. When HLA alleles, especially DR and DQ, strongly co-occurred, attributing TCR associations to individual alleles was difficult. In the study, 150 to 200 TCR beta chains were listed as associated with cytomegalovirus. A cluster of highly shared sequence variants was judged likely to represent a technical artifact of the sequencing pipeline. Because counts were too low, seventeen rarely observed V segments, including chromosome 9 orphons, were excluded from the earlier analysis of around 590 of the donors. A few of the identified cytomegalovirus-associated TCR beta chains were confirmed in vitro to be specific for cytomegalovirus antigens. Compared with equally common non-associated chains, HLA-associated TCR beta chains in a later analysis were more clonally expanded and had lower generation probabilities. In a later genetic analysis, a missense DCLRE1C variant was associated with V-gene and J-gene trimming of TCR beta chains, and the association was replicated in an independent cohort. Most TCR sequences were seen in very few donors, while some public TCRs were found in many individuals. Most CMV-associated TCR beta chains appeared to be HLA-restricted in a later analysis, and the HLA associations seemed to be driven largely by CMV exposure. Immune exposure information for the cohort was limited to CMV serostatus. Presence/absence analyses assumed roughly uniform sequencing depth across donors, an assumption that may not hold. In this cohort, only TCR beta chains were sequenced, and detectable features were limited by the absence of alpha or paired-chain data. A further reported finding was that TCR beta sequences accurately predicted the HLA-A and HLA-B alleles for most subjects in the first cohort. Specific HLA alleles were associated with 16,951 TCR beta sequences at a false discovery rate of 0.05 in a later analysis. HLA typing was unavailable for some donors at each locus, so association tests used only the typed subset. It was suggested by the authors that the approach could potentially be generalized to other disease states and immunological phenotypes.

Library preparation used the immunoSEQ multiplex PCR assay. For the multiplex PCR, a mixture combining 60 forward primers for TCR Vbeta segments and 13 reverse primers for TCR Jbeta segments was used. The CDR3 region of rearranged TCR beta genes was amplified from genomic DNA by a multiplex PCR assay. The Illumina HiSeq System was used to sequence the amplified TCR beta libraries as 87-base-pair reads. On the authors' methods: In a later analysis, tens of millions of unique TCR beta chains were counted across the roughly 610 repertoires, and approximately 11 million of these chains were shared by at least two donors. To remove PCR and sequencing errors, raw reads were error-corrected and collapsed into unique sequences using a nearest-neighbor algorithm that merged closely related sequences. CDR3 sequences were aligned to IMGT reference sequences to assign V, D and J gene segments. For a sequence to be retained, a match of at least six nucleotides was required to both a V gene segment and a J gene segment. Rearrangements were called productive when the CDR3 lacked stop codons and stayed in frame with V and J; all others were non-productive. Following IMGT convention, CDR3 was defined as the stretch from the second conserved V-encoded cysteine to the conserved J-encoded phenylalanine. In an earlier analysis of roughly 580 of the donors, sequences lacking an unambiguous match to a single V gene segment were excluded. An earlier analysis of fewer than 750 of the donors called V segments functional above 56.7% productive rearrangements and segregating when the between-donor standard deviation exceeded 5%. A statistical classification framework was built to diagnose cytomegalovirus status from the catalog of TCR beta chain sequences. In a later analysis, TCR nucleotide sequences were compared against IMGT/GENE-DB human TR gene sequences so that V and J genes could be assigned. The TCRdist pipeline was used in a later analysis to assign CDR3 sequences and most-parsimonious VDJ recombination scenarios. In a later analysis, each TCR beta chain was defined by its CDR3 amino acid sequence together with its V-gene family, and reads without a unique V-gene family were excluded. In a later analysis, approximately 590 highly shared, low-generation-probability nucleotide sequences were removed to address suspected cross-contamination and a sequencing artifact. A later analysis calculated a clonal expansion index for each public chain from normalized within-repertoire ranks of inferred template counts. A later analysis computed generation probabilities with a VDJ recombination model fitted to out-of-frame rearrangements, and checked the results against IGoR. Hypergeometric tests were used in a later analysis to score TCR-TCR, TCR-HLA and TCR-CMV co-occurrence, with a repertoire-size bias correction applied to the TCR pairs. In a later analysis, false discovery rates were estimated by permuting HLA or CMV assignments 20 times. A later analysis grouped co-occurring TCRs with DBSCAN, adding TCRdist sequence similarity when clustering within HLA-allele-positive subsets. Co-occurrence clustering excluded repertoires with fewer than 30,000 or more than 120,000 public chains, plus five with anomalous nucleotide sharing. TCRdb retrieved this table from immuneACCESS and kept in-frame rearrangements only. Not all clones are present; in checked studies, unresolved V genes account for under half, and no reason is known for the remainder. The V and J calls and clone size come from that table; D and trimming were worked out from the DNA. Counted in this sample were 150,000 to 200,000 clones; roughly 80% of them appeared once. The ten biggest clones cover 6.3% of the sample.

A distance of 9 bases separates the germline ends of V and J, which lose 3 bases and 8 bases respectively. The CDR1 and CDR2 encoded by the germline V gene (reference sequence) are SGHNT and YYREEE. From the cysteine up to the phenylalanine, the CDR3 has a length of 13 residues. The read is trimmed to its CDR3 DNA, 39 bases read in frame from base 1. In total, fewer than 750 healthy bone marrow donors made up the cohort. At the time of sampling, all cohort members were nominally healthy, though unrecorded immune exposures were likely present. The donor was CMV seropositive and was included in the group of 250 to 350 seropositive cohort members. Every donor gave a peripheral blood sample, and the peripheral blood mononuclear cells from that sample were used for TCR beta sequencing. Genomic DNA extraction from the blood cell samples was performed with the Qiagen DNeasy Blood Extraction Kit.

This receptor chain uses TRBV5-4 and TRBJ1-6; a tentative D match to TRBD1 spans 6 bases. Sequenced: PBMCs. The sequence derives from a man aged 40-49 years in good health and CMV-seropositive. The bases read TGTGCCAGCAGCTACAGGGTGGATTCACCCCTCCACTTT. Its protein reads: CASSYRVDSPLHF.